The 13 T cell receptor beta chains below all came from one sample that was sequenced in a study of blood T cell repertoires in COVID-19. Produced via immunoSEQ multiplex PCR; TCRdb's table is partial and in-frame only. Seen here are 250,000 to 300,000 clones, 80% to 90% observed once, and the top ten hold approximately 10%. Source material: peripheral blood. The receptors originated from a woman in her 70s with acute or convalescent COVID-19.

J is TRBJ1-1 and V is TRBV2, with no clear D. CDR3 length equals 14 residues. The V end was cut by 6 bases, the J end by 3 bases, with 14 bases between. Per the germline V gene, CDR1 is SNHLY and CDR2 is FYNNEI. CDR3 loop: CASRLMDYHTEAFF. The DNA of the CDR3 is TGTGCCAGCAGGCTAATGGACTATCACACTGAAGCTTTCTTT.

The chain employs TRBV9 and TRBJ2-1, with 9 positions matching TRBD2. This CDR3 is built from 14 residues. The ends lost 0 bases at V and 9 bases at J; junction bases unmatched: 4. The V gene's germline CDR1 is SGDLS and CDR2 YYNGEE. CDR3 residues: CASSVASGVGEQFF. The CDR3 bases are TGTGCCAGCAGCGTAGCTAGCGGGGTTGGTGAGCAGTTCTTC.

This clone was observed at least ten times. The chain has TRBV19 and TRBJ1-2; 7 nucleotides agree with TRBD1. The V segment lost 5 bases and the J segment 6 bases; nucleotides outside the gene matches: 6. CDR1 LNHDA and CDR2 SQIVND come from the germline V gene (reference sequence). CDR3 size: 13 residues. The CDR3 DNA follows: TGTGCCAGTAGTTTGGGACAGACGAATGGCTACACCTTC. This encodes CASSLGQTNGYTF.

The V call is TRBV27, the J call TRBJ1-2, with 10 bases fitting TRBD1. J was trimmed by 3 bases and V by 5 bases; bases with no gene match: 3. The CDR3 sequence is 14 residues long. Germline CDR1 and CDR2: MNHEY and SMNVEV (reference sequence). CDR3 coding DNA: TGTGCCAGCAGTCTTGGGACAGGGGACTATGGCTACACCTTC. This gives the protein CASSLGTGDYGYTF.

The V call is TRBV7-8, the J call TRBJ2-1; D is uncertain. V lost 5 bases, J lost 2 bases, and 16 bases lay in between. Germline CDR1 SGHVS, CDR2 FQNEAQ. CDR3 length equals 16 residues. The CDR3 here is CASSRDLNRAYNEQFF. In DNA form, the CDR3 reads TGTGCCAGCAGCCGAGACCTAAATCGTGCCTACAATGAGCAGTTCTTC.

This sequence joins TRBV3-1 (or the pseudogene TRBV3-2) and TRBJ2-2, with D possibly TRBD1 on 6 matching bases. Looked up from germline, CDR1 is LGHDT and CDR2 is YNNKEL (reference sequence). V was pared by 3 bases and J by 9 bases, with 8 bases between. The CDR3 is 12 amino acids. The CDR3 DNA is TGTGCCAGCAGCCAGGGGGCCAGGGAGCTGTTTTTT. Translation gives CASSQGARELFF.

The chain recombines TRBV10-3 with TRBJ1-3, with D unclear. Germline CDR1 reads ENHRY; CDR2 reads SYGVKD. The V and J ends lost 2 bases and 0 bases respectively, with 14 bases between them. The CDR3 length is 17 residues. The DNA of the CDR3 is TGTGCCATCAGTGAGAATGATGGGAGTCCCTCTGGAAACACCATATATTTT. This sequence encodes CAISENDGSPSGNTIYF.

The V call is TRBV10-3, the J call TRBJ2-3, with D perhaps matching TRBD1 (6 bases). The CDR3 has 15 amino acids. CDR1 and CDR2 from the germline V gene are ENHRY and SYGVKD. V was cut by 3 bases and J by 0 bases, with 10 bases left in between. The CDR3 sequence: CAISDFGQSTDTQYF. CDR3 coding DNA: TGTGCCATCAGTGATTTCGGACAGAGCACAGATACGCAGTATTTT.

The chain joins TRBV12-5 to TRBJ2-6, with D unclear. Germline assignment: CDR1 LGHNT and CDR2 FRNRAP. Trimming stripped 3 bases from V and 4 bases from J, with 7 bases between. This CDR3 is 14 amino acids long. The CDR3 DNA sequence: TGTGCTAGTGGTTTTTATTCGGGGGCCAACGTCCTGACTTTC. Its protein product is CASGFYSGANVLTF. The full variable domain, in which reference TRBV12-5 and TRBJ2-6 provide the parts outside the CDR3, is DARVTQTPRHKVTEMGQEVTMRCQPILGHNTVFWYRQTMMQGLELLAYFRNRAPLDDSGMPKDRFSAEMPDATLATLKIQPSEPRDSAVYFCASGFYSGANVLTFGAGSRLTVL.

The rearrangement uses TRBV27 and TRBJ1-1, with D possibly matching TRBD1 (5 bases). Germline V lookup: CDR1 MNHEY, CDR2 SMNVEV (reference sequence). The CDR3 runs to 15 residues. V gave up 6 bases and J gave up 4 bases, with 18 bases separating them. The DNA for the CDR3 is TGTGCCAGCAGCCCTATCAGGGAGGGTGGCACTGAAGCTTTCTTT. Its protein product is CASSPIREGGTEAFF.

In this sample, this clone turned up a few times. CDR3 bases: TGTGCCTTCGAGGACAGGGTGGGAAACACCATATATTTT. It encodes CAFEDRVGNTIYF. This chain links TRBV10-3 with TRBJ1-3; 8 nucleotides agree with TRBD1. The junction had 7 bases not matched to a gene; V was cut back by 11 bases and J by 4 bases. There are 13 residues in the CDR3. Germline loops: CDR1 ENHRY, CDR2 SYGVKD.

This clone was counted once. V usage is TRBV19 and J usage is TRBJ1-2; tentative D call: TRBD1 (5 bases). The CDR3 has 15 residues. Germline V lookup: CDR1 LNHDA, CDR2 SQIVND (reference sequence). The V gene lost 5 bases and the J gene lost 2 bases, with 15 bases spanning the gap. This chain's CDR3 is CASSPEGRGNYGYTF. The CDR3 DNA sequence: TGTGCCAGTAGTCCGGAGGGGCGCGGGAACTATGGCTACACCTTC.

This clone was counted between two and nine times. The chain links TRBV3-1 (or the pseudogene TRBV3-2) to TRBJ1-6; perhaps TRBD1 as D (5 bases). The V gene lost 4 bases and the J gene lost 7 bases, with 17 bases spanning the gap. Per germline, CDR1 LGHDT and CDR2 YNNKEL (reference sequence). The CDR3 totals 16 residues. The CDR3 here is CASSPVRAPLNSPLHF. The CDR3 nucleotides are TGTGCCAGCAGCCCCGTCAGGGCCCCCCTAAATTCACCCCTCCACTTT.